This T cell receptor (beta chain) derives from a study of shared clonotypes between healthy human individuals. The study, taken as a whole, reports: Clonotypes shared by all four donors outscored non-shared clonotypes in generation probability. In a few donors, about 5% of naive CD4 clonotypes appeared in common. Memory subsets generally showed smaller estimated richness than naive subsets did.

Cells designated naive CD8 were CD45RO-negative and were positively selected for CCR7, with terminally differentiated effector memory CD45RA+ cells excluded. On this clone: Its antigen is unknown.

The trim removed 2 bases at V and 1 base at J, leaving 12 bases unmatched. The CDR3 covers 19 residues. CDR1 and CDR2 from the germline V gene are MDHEN and SYDVKM. Here immunoSEQ multiplex PCR was the method, and the copy in TCRdb shows in-frame clones only, minus some. The repertoire consists of about 2 million clones, with approximately 94% occurring once and the leading ten covering under 1.5%. This TCR came from a man between 18 and 29 years old in good health. The chain uses TRBV28 and TRBJ2-5, with TRBD2 matching over 11 bases. The material sequenced was naive CD8+ T cells sorted from blood. The CDR3 region is CASSLDSGGAPSPQETQYF. In DNA, the CDR3 is TGTGCCAGCAGTTTAGATAGCGGGGGGGCCCCCAGCCCCCAAGAGACCCAGTACTTC.